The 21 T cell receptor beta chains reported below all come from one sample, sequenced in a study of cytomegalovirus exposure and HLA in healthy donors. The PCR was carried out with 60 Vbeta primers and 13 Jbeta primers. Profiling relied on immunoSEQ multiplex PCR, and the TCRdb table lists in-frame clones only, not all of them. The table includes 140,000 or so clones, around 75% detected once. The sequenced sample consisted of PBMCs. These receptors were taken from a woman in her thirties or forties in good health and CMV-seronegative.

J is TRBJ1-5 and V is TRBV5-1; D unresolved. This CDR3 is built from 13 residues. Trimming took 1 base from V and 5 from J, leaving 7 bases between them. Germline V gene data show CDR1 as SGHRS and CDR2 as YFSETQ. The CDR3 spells CASSLNGDQPQHF. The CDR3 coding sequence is TGCGCCAGCAGCTTGAACGGGGATCAGCCCCAGCATTTT.

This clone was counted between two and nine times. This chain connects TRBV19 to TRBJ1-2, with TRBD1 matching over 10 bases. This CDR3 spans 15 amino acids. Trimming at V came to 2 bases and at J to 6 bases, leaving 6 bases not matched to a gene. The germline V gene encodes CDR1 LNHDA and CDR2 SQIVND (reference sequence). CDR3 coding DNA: TGTGCCAGTAGTATACCCCGGACAGGGGGGCATGGCTACACCTTC. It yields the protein CASSIPRTGGHGYTF.

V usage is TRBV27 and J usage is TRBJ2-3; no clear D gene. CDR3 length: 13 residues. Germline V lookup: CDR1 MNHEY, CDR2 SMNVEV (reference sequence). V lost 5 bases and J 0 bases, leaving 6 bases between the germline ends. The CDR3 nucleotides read TGTGCCAGCAGTCCTCCTAGCACAGATACGCAGTATTTT. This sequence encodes CASSPPSTDTQYF.

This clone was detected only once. CDR3 DNA sequence: TGTGCCAGTAGCGAGAGAACCGGACTAGCATGGTACTTC. Protein sequence: CASSERTGLAWYF. The chain has TRBV19 and TRBJ2-4, with TRBD2 identical over 8 bases. V dropped 6 bases and J dropped 15; count of bases not matched to a gene: 13. CDR1 is LNHDA and CDR2 is SQIVND in the germline V gene (reference sequence). The CDR3 runs to 13 residues.

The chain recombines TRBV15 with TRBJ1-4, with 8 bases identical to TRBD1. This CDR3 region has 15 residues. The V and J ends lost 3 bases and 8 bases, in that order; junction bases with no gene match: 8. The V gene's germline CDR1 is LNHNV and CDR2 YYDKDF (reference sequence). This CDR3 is CATSSRQGRREKLFF. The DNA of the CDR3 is TGTGCCACCAGCAGCCGACAGGGGCGGAGAGAAAAACTGTTTTTT.

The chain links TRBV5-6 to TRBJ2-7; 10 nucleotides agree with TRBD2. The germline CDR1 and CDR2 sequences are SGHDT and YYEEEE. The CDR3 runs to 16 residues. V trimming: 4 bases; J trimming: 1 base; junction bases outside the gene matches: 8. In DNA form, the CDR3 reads TGTGCCAGCAGCGTAAAGCGGGAGGGCCGGTCCTACGAGCAGTACTTC. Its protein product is CASSVKREGRSYEQYF.

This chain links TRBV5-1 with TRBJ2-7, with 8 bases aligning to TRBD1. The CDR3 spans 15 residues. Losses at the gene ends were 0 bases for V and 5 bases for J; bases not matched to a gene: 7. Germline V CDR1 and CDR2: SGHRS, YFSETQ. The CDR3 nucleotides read TGCGCCAGCAGCTTGGCCCGGACAGGGTACAACGAGCAGTACTTC. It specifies CASSLARTGYNEQYF.

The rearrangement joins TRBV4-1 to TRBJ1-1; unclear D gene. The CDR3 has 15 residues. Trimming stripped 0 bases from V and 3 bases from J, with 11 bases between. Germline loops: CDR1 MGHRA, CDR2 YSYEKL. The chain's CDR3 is CASSQDGGLDTEAFF. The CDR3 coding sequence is TGCGCCAGCAGCCAAGATGGAGGGTTGGACACTGAAGCTTTCTTT.

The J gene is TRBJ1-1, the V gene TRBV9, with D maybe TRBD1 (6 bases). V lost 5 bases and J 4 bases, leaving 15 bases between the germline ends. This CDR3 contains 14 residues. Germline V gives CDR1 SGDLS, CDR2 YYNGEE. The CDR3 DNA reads TGTGCCAGCAGAGAGGGGGTTGACGGCACTGAAGCTTTCTTT. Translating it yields CASREGVDGTEAFF.

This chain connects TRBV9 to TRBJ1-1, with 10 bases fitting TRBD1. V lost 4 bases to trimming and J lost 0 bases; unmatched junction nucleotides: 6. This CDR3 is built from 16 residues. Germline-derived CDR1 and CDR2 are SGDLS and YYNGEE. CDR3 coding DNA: TGTGCCAGCAGCCCCCAGGGACAGGGGTTGAACACTGAAGCTTTCTTT. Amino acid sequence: CASSPQGQGLNTEAFF.

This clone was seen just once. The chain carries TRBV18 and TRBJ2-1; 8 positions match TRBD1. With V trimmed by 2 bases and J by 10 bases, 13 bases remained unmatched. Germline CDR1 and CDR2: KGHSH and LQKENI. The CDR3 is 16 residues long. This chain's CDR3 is CASSPKGKTGGQEQFF. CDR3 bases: TGTGCCAGCTCACCAAAGGGTAAAACAGGGGGACAGGAGCAGTTCTTC.

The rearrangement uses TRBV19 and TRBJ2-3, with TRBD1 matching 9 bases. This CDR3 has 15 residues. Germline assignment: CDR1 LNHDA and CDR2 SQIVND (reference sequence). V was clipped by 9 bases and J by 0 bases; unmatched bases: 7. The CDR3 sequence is CASRIGTGSTDTQYF. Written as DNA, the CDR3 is TGTGCCAGCCGGATCGGGACAGGGAGCACAGATACGCAGTATTTT.

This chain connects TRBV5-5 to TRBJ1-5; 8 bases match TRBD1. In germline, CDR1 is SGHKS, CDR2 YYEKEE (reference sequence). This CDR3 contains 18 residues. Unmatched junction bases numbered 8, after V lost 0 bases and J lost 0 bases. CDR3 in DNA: TGTGCCAGCAGCTTGGGAGGGCAGGGGGCCTATAGCAATCAGCCCCAGCATTTT. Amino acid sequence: CASSLGGQGAYSNQPQHF.

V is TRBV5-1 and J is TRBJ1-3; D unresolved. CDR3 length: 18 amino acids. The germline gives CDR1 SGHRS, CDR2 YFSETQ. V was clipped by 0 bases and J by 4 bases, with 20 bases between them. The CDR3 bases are TGCGCCAGCAGCTTGGTTGGGTTGGGGAGCTCTAACGGAAACACCATATATTTT. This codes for CASSLVGLGSSNGNTIYF.

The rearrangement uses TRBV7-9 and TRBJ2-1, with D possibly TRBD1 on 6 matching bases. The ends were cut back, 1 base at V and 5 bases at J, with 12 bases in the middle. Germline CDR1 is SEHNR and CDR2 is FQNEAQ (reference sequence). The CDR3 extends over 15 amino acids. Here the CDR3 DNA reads TGTGCCAGCAGCTTAGGTACAGGGAGAAACAATGAGCAGTTCTTC. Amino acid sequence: CASSLGTGRNNEQFF.

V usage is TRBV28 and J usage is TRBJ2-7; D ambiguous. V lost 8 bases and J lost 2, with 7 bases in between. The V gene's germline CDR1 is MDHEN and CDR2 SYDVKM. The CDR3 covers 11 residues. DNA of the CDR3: TGTGCCAGCCAGGAAACCTACGAGCAGTACTTC. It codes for CASQETYEQYF.

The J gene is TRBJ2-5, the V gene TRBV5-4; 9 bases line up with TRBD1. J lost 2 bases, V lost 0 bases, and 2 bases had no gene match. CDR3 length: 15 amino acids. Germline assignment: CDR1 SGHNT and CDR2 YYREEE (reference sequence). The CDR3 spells CASSLGGQGQETQYF. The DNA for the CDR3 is TGTGCCAGCAGCTTGGGCGGACAGGGGCAAGAGACCCAGTACTTC.

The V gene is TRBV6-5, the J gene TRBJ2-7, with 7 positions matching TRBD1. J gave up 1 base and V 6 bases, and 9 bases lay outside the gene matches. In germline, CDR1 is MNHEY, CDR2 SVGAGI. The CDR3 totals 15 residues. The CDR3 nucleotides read TGTGCCAGCAGCGACAGGGCCCCTAAATCCTACGAGCAGTACTTC. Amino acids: CASSDRAPKSYEQYF.

For the CDR3, the DNA is TGCGCCAGCAGCCAAGACAGGGTAGTCCGGGATACGCAGTATTTT. Encoded protein: CASSQDRVVRDTQYF. V usage is TRBV4-1 and J usage is TRBJ2-3; the D gene is possibly TRBD1 (5 bases). The V end was cut by 0 bases, the J end by 6 bases, with 13 bases between. CDR1 and CDR2 from the germline V gene are MGHRA and YSYEKL. The CDR3 consists of 15 residues.

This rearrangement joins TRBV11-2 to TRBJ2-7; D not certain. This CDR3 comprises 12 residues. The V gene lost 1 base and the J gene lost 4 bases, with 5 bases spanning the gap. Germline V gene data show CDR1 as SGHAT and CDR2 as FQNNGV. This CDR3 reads CASSLVEYEQYF. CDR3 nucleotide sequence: TGTGCCAGCAGCTTAGTAGAATACGAGCAGTACTTC.

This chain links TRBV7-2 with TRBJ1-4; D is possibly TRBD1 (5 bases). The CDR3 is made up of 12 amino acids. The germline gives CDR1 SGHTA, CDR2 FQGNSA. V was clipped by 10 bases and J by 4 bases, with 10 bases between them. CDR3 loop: CATSGDNEKLFF. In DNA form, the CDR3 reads TGTGCCACCTCGGGGGATAATGAAAAACTGTTTTTT.